These 22 T cell receptor beta chains were sequenced from one sample in a study of blood T cell repertoires in COVID-19. Assay: immunoSEQ multiplex PCR; the TCRdb copy retains only in-frame clones and omits some. Of 55,000 to 75,000 clones in the sample, around nine tenths were seen once. The material sequenced was peripheral blood. These receptors were collected from a human donor in a cohort sampled during active COVID-19.

This clone showed up just a few times. The chain combines TRBV6-2 or TRBV6-3 with TRBJ2-7; 10 bases line up with TRBD2. The V gene's germline CDR1 is MNHEY and CDR2 SVGEGT. This CDR3 has 15 amino acids. With V trimmed by 6 bases and J by 3 bases, 8 bases remained unmatched. The CDR3: CASSPRSGGGYEQYF. In DNA, the CDR3 is TGTGCCAGCAGCCCCAGAAGCGGGGGGGGCTACGAGCAGTACTTC.

V is TRBV18 and J is TRBJ2-7, with 7 bases identical to TRBD1. This CDR3 contains 16 residues. Trimming removed 3 bases from V and 3 bases from J; junction bases left unmatched: 11. The germline V gene encodes CDR1 KGHSH and CDR2 LQKENI. CDR3 nucleotide sequence: TGTGCCAGCTCACCCCTAACAGGGGCGAAAGGCTACGAGCAGTACTTC. Translation: CASSPLTGAKGYEQYF.

The V gene is TRBV5-1, the J gene TRBJ1-4; TRBD1 agrees at 7 bases. From germline, CDR1 is SGHRS and CDR2 YFSETQ. V was clipped by 3 bases and J by 5 bases; unmatched bases: 10. CDR3 length equals 16 residues. CDR3 sequence (DNA): TGCGCCAGCAGCTCCGGGTTGGACAGGAGAAATGAAAAACTGTTTTTT. Its translation is CASSSGLDRRNEKLFF.

The rearrangement joins TRBV5-1 to TRBJ1-4, with a possible D match to TRBD1 (6 bases). This CDR3 region has 16 residues. Trimming took off 0 bases at V and 4 bases at J, with 13 bases between the two ends. Looked up from germline, CDR1 is SGHRS and CDR2 is YFSETQ. This chain's CDR3 is CASSLGGRSYNEKLFF. The CDR3 bases are TGCGCCAGCAGCTTGGGGGGGCGCAGTTATAATGAAAAACTGTTTTTT.

The DNA of the CDR3 is TGCGCCAGCAGCCCCACTGGCCAGCGAGCCTACGAGCAGTACTTC. It is translated as CASSPTGQRAYEQYF. This rearrangement joins TRBV5-1 to TRBJ2-7; D uncertain. Germline assignment: CDR1 SGHRS and CDR2 YFSETQ. The CDR3 has 15 amino acids. Trimming left V 4 bases short and J 2 bases short, with 16 bases between.

The chain couples TRBV5-5 to TRBJ2-7; 7 bases are a match to TRBD1. This CDR3 has 15 amino acids. V lost 1 base, J lost 4 bases, and 8 bases stayed unmatched. Looked up from germline, CDR1 is SGHKS and CDR2 is YYEKEE (reference sequence). The CDR3 coding sequence is TGTGCCAGCAGCTTGCTGGGACAGCAATATTACGAGCAGTACTTC. Translation: CASSLLGQQYYEQYF. The full variable domain, with the rest looked up from reference TRBV5-5 and TRBJ2-7, is DAGVTQSPTHLIKTRGQQVTLRCSPISGHKSVSWYQQVLGQGPQFIFQYYEKEERGRGNFPDRFSARQFPNYSSELNVNALLLGDSALYLCASSLLGQQYYEQYFGPGTRLTVT.

The chain has TRBV5-1 and TRBJ2-2; TRBD2 might be the D (5 bases). CDR1 is SGHRS, CDR2 YFSETQ, per germline. Deletions cut 2 bases from V and 6 bases from J, with 17 bases between. The CDR3 loop spans 16 amino acids. The DNA of the CDR3 is TGCGCCAGCAGCTTTGGTGCCCGGGGTGCCCCCGGGGAGCTGTTTTTT. This codes for CASSFGARGAPGELFF.

The chain links TRBV4-2 to TRBJ2-3; 11 bases are shared with TRBD2. The CDR3 runs 16 residues. V lost 0 bases, J lost 6 bases, and 5 bases stayed unmatched. Germline V lookup: CDR1 LGHNA, CDR2 YNFKEQ. The CDR3 nucleotides are TGTGCCAGCAGCCAAGATTCTAGCGGGGGGCCCGATACGCAGTATTTT. This encodes CASSQDSSGGPDTQYF.

On this clone itself: Other DNA sequences from this sample encode an identical CDR3 as well. The J gene is TRBJ2-7, the V gene TRBV7-9, with TRBD2 matching 7 bases. Germline-derived CDR1 and CDR2 are SEHNR and FQNEAQ (reference sequence). V shed 6 bases and J 3 bases; nucleotides not matched to a gene: 5. This CDR3 contains 13 residues. For the CDR3, the DNA is TGTGCCAGCAGAAGCGGGGCCTACTACGAGCAGTACTTC. Translation gives CASRSGAYYEQYF.

This chain links TRBV15 with TRBJ2-7; 8 nucleotides line up with TRBD2. The J segment lost 6 bases and the V segment lost 0 bases, leaving 7 bases of the junction unmatched. This CDR3 spans 15 amino acids. CDR1 LNHNV and CDR2 YYDKDF come from the germline V gene (reference sequence). CDR3: CATSRDRGGPREQYF. The CDR3 region has the DNA TGTGCCACCAGCAGAGATCGGGGGGGGCCCCGCGAGCAGTACTTC.

The rearrangement joins TRBV3-1 (or the pseudogene TRBV3-2) to TRBJ1-2; TRBD1 is a possible D gene (5 bases). Trimming took 1 base from V and 8 from J, leaving 14 bases between them. Germline assignment: CDR1 LGHDT and CDR2 YNNKEL (reference sequence). The CDR3 contains 14 residues. CDR3 nucleotides: TGTGCCAGCAGCCAAGGCCCCAGGGATCACGGCTACACCTTC. This encodes CASSQGPRDHGYTF.

The chain uses TRBV11-1 and TRBJ1-1, with TRBD1 matching 7 bases. The CDR3 spans 15 residues. V lost 1 base, J lost 5 bases, and 7 bases stayed unmatched. Germline lookup yields CDR1 SGHAT and CDR2 FQDESV (reference sequence). CDR3 residues: CASSLEVGGRTEAFF. The CDR3 bases are TGTGCCAGCAGCTTAGAGGTAGGGGGCAGAACTGAAGCTTTCTTT.

V and J are TRBV6-6 and TRBJ1-4, with 7 bases matching TRBD1. Losses at the gene ends were 2 bases for V and 12 bases for J; bases not matched to a gene: 12. The CDR3 loop spans 15 amino acids. The V gene's germline CDR1 is MNHNY and CDR2 SVGAGI (reference sequence). The DNA of the CDR3 is TGTGCCAGCAGTTACGATCCTAGGACAGGTTGGGAACTGTTTTTT. Translating gives CASSYDPRTGWELFF.

V and J are TRBV4-1 and TRBJ1-2; 7 nucleotides line up with TRBD1. This CDR3 has 13 residues. V dropped 5 bases and J dropped 7; count of bases not matched to a gene: 7. CDR1 and CDR2 from the germline V gene are MGHRA and YSYEKL. CDR3 DNA sequence: TGCGCCAGCAGCAACAGGGGAGGTGGTGGCTACACCTTC. Protein: CASSNRGGGGYTF.

The CDR3 protein is CASSFRTGAYEQYF. The CDR3 nucleotides are TGTGCCAGCAGCTTCAGGACGGGAGCCTACGAGCAGTACTTC. The genes are TRBV5-8 and TRBJ2-7; TRBD2 might be the D (6 bases). The CDR3 spans 14 residues. Trimming took 2 bases from V and 2 from J, leaving 11 bases between them. Germline assignment: CDR1 SGHTS and CDR2 YDEGEE.

The chain recombines TRBV4-1 with TRBJ2-7; TRBD2 agrees at 9 bases. J gave up 6 bases and V 0 bases, and 9 bases lay outside the gene matches. The CDR3 has 16 residues. Germline V gene data show CDR1 as MGHRA and CDR2 as YSYEKL. The CDR3 DNA follows: TGCGCCAGCAGCCAAGATACCGGCGGGGGGGCGTTCGAGCAGTACTTC. Translating it yields CASSQDTGGGAFEQYF.

The chain carries TRBV2 and TRBJ1-4; the match to TRBD1 covers 8 bases. CDR1 SNHLY and CDR2 FYNNEI come from the germline V gene. Trimming at V came to 6 bases and at J to 8 bases, leaving 8 bases not matched to a gene. The CDR3 extends over 14 amino acids. The CDR3 DNA is TGTGCCAGCAGCGACAGGGGTGCCCAAGAAAAACTGTTTTTT. This translates into CASSDRGAQEKLFF. Variable domain in full (rest from reference TRBV2 and TRBJ1-4): EPEVTQTPSHQVTQMGQEVILRCVPISNHLYFYWYRQILGQKVEFLVSFYNNEISEKSEIFDDQFSVERPDGSNFTLKIRSTKLEDSAMYFCASSDRGAQEKLFFGSGTQLSVL.

The chain couples TRBV13 to TRBJ2-7; 8 positions match TRBD1. V lost 3 bases to trimming and J lost 7 bases; unmatched junction nucleotides: 17. Germline CDR1 reads PRHDT; CDR2 reads FYEKMQ (reference sequence). The CDR3 length is 17 residues. The CDR3 bases are TGTGCCAGCAGCTTTACCGCGGACAGGGACAGCTCCATGGAGCAGTACTTC. Its translation is CASSFTADRDSSMEQYF.

Written as DNA, the CDR3 is TGTGCCAGCAGCTTAGCTAGCGGGGGGGTAATTTACGAGCAGTACTTC. This gives the protein CASSLASGGVIYEQYF. This rearrangement joins TRBV11-2 to TRBJ2-7; 12 nucleotides agree with TRBD2. This CDR3 contains 16 residues. V trimming: 1 base; J trimming: 4 bases; junction bases outside the gene matches: 5. Looked up from germline, CDR1 is SGHAT and CDR2 is FQNNGV. The full variable domain, with the rest looked up from reference TRBV11-2 and TRBJ2-7, is EAGVAQSPRYKIIEKRQSVAFWCNPISGHATLYWYQQILGQGPKLLIQFQNNGVVDDSQLPKDRFSAERLKGVDSTLKIQPAKLEDSAVYLCASSLASGGVIYEQYFGPGTRLTVT.

This clone was detected only once. The chain links TRBV24-1 to TRBJ2-2, with 7 nucleotides matching TRBD1. Germline loops: CDR1 KGHDR, CDR2 SFDVKD. The trim removed 1 base at V and 1 base at J, leaving 8 bases unmatched. The CDR3 sequence is 18 residues long. The CDR3 DNA reads as TGTGCCACCAGTGATTTACCACAGGGGAAAAGGAACACCGGGGAGCTGTTTTTT. Protein sequence: CATSDLPQGKRNTGELFF.

The rearrangement uses TRBV4-1 and TRBJ2-7; TRBD2 is a possible D gene (6 bases). Trimming cost V 2 bases and J 2 bases, with 13 bases left between them. This CDR3 comprises 15 residues. Germline-derived CDR1 and CDR2 are MGHRA and YSYEKL. Written as DNA, the CDR3 is TGCGCCAGCAGCCAAAATAGGGACTCGCCCTACGAGCAGTACTTC. This gives the protein CASSQNRDSPYEQYF.

Here the CDR3 DNA reads TGCAGCGTTGAGTGGCTAGCGGGGGGTGGCGGGGAGACCCAGTACTTC. Amino acids: CSVEWLAGGGGETQYF. The chain combines TRBV29-1 with TRBJ2-5; 11 positions agree with TRBD2. Trimming took 3 bases from V and 5 from J; bases not matched to a gene: 11. This CDR3 region has 16 residues. Germline CDR1 SQVTM, CDR2 ANQGSEA.